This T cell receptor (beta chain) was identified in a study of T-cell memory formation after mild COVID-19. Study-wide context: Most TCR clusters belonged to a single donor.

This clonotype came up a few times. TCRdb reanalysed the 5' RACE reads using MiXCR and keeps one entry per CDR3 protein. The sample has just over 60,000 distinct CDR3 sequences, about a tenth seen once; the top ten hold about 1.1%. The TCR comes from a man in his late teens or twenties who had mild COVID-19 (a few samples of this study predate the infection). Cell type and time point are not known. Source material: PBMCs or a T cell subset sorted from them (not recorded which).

CDR3 nucleotide sequence: TGTGCCAGCGGGACACGGAACTCTGGGGCCAACGTCCTGACTTTC. Protein: CASGTRNSGANVLTF. The rearrangement joins TRBV6-1 to TRBJ2-6; perhaps TRBD1 as D (6 bases). In germline, CDR1 is MNHNS, CDR2 SASEGT. Deletions cut 8 bases from V and 0 bases from J, with 11 bases between. CDR3 length: 15 amino acids.